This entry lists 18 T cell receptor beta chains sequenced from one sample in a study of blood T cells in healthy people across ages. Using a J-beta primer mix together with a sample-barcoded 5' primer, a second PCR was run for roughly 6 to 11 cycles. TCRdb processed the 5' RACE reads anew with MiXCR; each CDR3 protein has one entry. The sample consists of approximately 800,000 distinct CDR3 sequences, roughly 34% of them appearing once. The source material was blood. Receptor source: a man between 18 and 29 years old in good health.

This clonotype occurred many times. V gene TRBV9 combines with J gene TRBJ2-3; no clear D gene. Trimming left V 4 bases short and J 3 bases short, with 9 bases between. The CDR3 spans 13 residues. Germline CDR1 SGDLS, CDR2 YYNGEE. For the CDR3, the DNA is TGTGCCAGCAGCCCACCACCGACAGATACGCAGTATTTT. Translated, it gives CASSPPPTDTQYF.

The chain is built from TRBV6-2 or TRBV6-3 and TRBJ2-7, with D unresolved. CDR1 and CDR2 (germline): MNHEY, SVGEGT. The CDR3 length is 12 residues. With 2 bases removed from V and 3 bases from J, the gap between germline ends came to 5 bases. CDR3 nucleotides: TGTGCCAGCAGTTACGAGGACTACGAGCAGTACTTC. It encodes CASSYEDYEQYF.

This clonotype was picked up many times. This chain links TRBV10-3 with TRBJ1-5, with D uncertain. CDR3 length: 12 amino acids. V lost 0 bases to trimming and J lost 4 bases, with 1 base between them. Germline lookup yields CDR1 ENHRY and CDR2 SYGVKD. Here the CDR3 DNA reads TGTGCCATCAGTGAGTCGAATCAGCCCCAGCATTTT. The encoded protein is CAISESNQPQHF.

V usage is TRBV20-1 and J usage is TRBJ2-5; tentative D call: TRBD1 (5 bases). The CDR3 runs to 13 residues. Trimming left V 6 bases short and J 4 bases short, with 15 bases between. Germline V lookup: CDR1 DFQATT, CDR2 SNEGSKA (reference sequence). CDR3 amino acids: CSARAWGGETQYF. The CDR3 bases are TGCAGTGCCAGGGCTTGGGGTGGAGAGACCCAGTACTTC.

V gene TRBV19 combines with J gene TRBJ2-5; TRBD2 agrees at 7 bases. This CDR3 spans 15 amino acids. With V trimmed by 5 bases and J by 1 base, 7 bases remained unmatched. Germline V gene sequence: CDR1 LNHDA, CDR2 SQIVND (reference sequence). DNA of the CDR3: TGTGCCAGTAGTCATGACGGGACTATCCAAGAGACCCAGTACTTC. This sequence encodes CASSHDGTIQETQYF.

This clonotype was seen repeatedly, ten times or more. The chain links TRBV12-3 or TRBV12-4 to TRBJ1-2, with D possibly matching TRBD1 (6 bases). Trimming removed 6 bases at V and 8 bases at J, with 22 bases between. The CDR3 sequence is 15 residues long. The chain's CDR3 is CASRRRGPIERGYTF. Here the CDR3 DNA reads TGTGCCAGCAGGCGTCGGGGGCCGATAGAGCGCGGCTACACCTTC.

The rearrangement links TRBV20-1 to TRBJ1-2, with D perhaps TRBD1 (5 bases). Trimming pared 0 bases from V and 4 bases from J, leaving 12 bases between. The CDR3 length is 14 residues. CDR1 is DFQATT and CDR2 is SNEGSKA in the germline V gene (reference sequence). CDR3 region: CSAREGGLGYGYTF. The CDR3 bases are TGCAGTGCTAGAGAGGGGGGTTTAGGCTATGGCTACACCTTC.

The CDR3 coding sequence is TGTGCCAGCAGGGTAGGACTAGCGGGATCCACAGATACGCAGTATTTT. Its protein is CASRVGLAGSTDTQYF. The rearrangement joins TRBV6-4 to TRBJ2-3; 12 bases agree with TRBD2. Germline values: CDR1 MRHNA, CDR2 SNTAGT. CDR3 size: 16 residues. V gave up 6 bases and J gave up 2 bases; unmatched junction bases: 6.

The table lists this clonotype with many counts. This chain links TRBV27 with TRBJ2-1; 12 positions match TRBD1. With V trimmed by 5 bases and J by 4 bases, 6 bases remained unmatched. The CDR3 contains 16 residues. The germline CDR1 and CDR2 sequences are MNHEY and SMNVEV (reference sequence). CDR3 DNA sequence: TGTGCCAGCAGTCAAGGGACAGGGGGCGCATACAATGAGCAGTTCTTC. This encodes CASSQGTGGAYNEQFF.

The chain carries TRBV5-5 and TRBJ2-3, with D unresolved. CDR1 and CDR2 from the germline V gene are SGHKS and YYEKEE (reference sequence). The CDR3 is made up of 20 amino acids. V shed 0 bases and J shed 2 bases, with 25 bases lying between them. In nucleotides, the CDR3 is TGTGCCAGCAGCTTGGCCTTGGTTTTCCAGGCGATCGCGTCCACAGATACGCAGTATTTT. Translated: CASSLALVFQAIASTDTQYF.

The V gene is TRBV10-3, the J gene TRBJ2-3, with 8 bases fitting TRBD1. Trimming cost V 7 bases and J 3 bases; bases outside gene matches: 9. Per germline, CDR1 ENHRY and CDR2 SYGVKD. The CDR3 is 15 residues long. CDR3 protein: CAITPGQGGTDTQYF. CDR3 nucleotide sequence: TGTGCCATCACACCCGGACAGGGAGGTACAGATACGCAGTATTTT.

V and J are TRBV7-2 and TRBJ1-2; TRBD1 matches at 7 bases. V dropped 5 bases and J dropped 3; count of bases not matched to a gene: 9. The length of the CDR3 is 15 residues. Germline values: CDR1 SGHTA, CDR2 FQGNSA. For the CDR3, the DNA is TGTGCCAGCAGCCCCGACAGGGTTTGGGACTATGGCTACACCTTC. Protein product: CASSPDRVWDYGYTF.

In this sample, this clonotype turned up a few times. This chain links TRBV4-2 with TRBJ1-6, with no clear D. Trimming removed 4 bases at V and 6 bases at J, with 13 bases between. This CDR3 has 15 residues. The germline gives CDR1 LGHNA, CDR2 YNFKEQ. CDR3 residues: CASSLRRDLNSPLHF. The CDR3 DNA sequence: TGTGCCAGCAGCCTTCGGCGTGACCTTAATTCACCCCTCCACTTT.

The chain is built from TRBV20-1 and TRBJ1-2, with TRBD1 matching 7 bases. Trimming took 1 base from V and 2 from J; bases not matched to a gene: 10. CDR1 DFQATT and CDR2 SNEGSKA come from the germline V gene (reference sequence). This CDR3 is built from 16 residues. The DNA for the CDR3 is TGCAGTGCTAGAGGACTACTAAGGACAGGCAACTATGGCTACACCTTC. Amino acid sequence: CSARGLLRTGNYGYTF.

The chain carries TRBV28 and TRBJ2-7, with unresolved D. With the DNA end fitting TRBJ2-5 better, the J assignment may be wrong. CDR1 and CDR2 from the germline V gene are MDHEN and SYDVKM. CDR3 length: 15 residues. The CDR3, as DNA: TGTGCCAGCAGTTTGAAGGAGCTGGAAGGAGAGACCCAGTACTTC. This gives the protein CASSLKELEGETQYF.

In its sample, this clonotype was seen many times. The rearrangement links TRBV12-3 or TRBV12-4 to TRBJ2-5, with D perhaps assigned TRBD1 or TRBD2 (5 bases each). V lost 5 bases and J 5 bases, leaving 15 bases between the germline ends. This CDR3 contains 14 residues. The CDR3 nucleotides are TGTGCCAGCAGTCCCCGATCGGGGCTTGAGACCCAGTACTTC. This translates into CASSPRSGLETQYF.

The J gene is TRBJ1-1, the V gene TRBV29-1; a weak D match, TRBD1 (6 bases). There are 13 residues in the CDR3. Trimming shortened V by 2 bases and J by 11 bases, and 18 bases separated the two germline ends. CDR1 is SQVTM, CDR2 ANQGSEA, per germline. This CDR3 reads CSVEKVAGEGAFF. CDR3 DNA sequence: TGCAGCGTTGAAAAGGTAGCAGGGGAAGGGGCTTTCTTT.

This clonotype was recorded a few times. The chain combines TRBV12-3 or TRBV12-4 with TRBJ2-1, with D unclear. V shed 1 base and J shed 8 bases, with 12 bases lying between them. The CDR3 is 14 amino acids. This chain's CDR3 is CASSLGAPVYEQFF. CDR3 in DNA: TGTGCCAGCAGTTTAGGGGCCCCAGTCTATGAGCAGTTCTTC.